Each of the 23 T cell receptor beta chains below was sequenced from the same sample in a study of T cell responses to AZD1222 COVID-19 vaccine. The assay was immunoSEQ multiplex PCR, and TCRdb's table has in-frame clones only and misses some. Seen here are 89,000 or so clones, about 87% observed once, and the top ten hold about 15%. Sequencing was performed on peripheral blood, taken on day 0 of AZD1222 vaccination. The receptor set was obtained from an adult in good health.

CDR3 DNA: TGTGCCAGCAGCCCAAGGCCGGGACAGGGAGTCTATGGCTACACCTTC. Encoded protein: CASSPRPGQGVYGYTF. The V call is TRBV5-5, the J call TRBJ1-2; 9 bases align to TRBD1. The germline gives CDR1 SGHKS, CDR2 YYEKEE (reference sequence). The CDR3 covers 16 residues. V was clipped by 4 bases and J by 4 bases; unmatched bases: 11.

This clone was seen more than once but under ten times. The chain is built from TRBV20-1 and TRBJ2-7; D is unresolved. This CDR3 has 10 amino acids. Trimming pared 6 bases from V and 7 bases from J, leaving 10 bases between. CDR1 is DFQATT and CDR2 is SNEGSKA in the germline V gene (reference sequence). CDR3 region: CSAGVAEQYF. Written as DNA, the CDR3 is TGCAGTGCCGGTGTGGCTGAGCAGTACTTC.

V usage is TRBV5-4 and J usage is TRBJ2-7; 11 bases fit TRBD2. The CDR3 runs 16 residues. Looked up from germline, CDR1 is SGHNT and CDR2 is YYREEE (reference sequence). Unmatched junction bases numbered 5, after V lost 3 bases and J lost 0 bases. This CDR3 reads CASSSTTSGTSYEQYF. CDR3 in DNA: TGTGCCAGCAGCTCGACGACTAGCGGGACCTCCTACGAGCAGTACTTC.

The chain is built from TRBV18 and TRBJ1-5; the D gene is possibly TRBD1 (6 bases). The CDR3 extends over 15 amino acids. Trimming shortened V by 3 bases and J by 4 bases, and 13 bases separated the two germline ends. Germline V gene data show CDR1 as KGHSH and CDR2 as LQKENI. CDR3 loop: CASSPNTRGNQPQHF. The CDR3 DNA reads as TGTGCCAGCTCACCGAACACGAGGGGGAATCAGCCCCAGCATTTT.

V and J are TRBV9 and TRBJ1-2, with D possibly TRBD1 on 6 matching bases. V was shortened by 4 bases and J by 4 bases, with 11 bases between the two germline ends. CDR1 and CDR2 (germline): SGDLS, YYNGEE. The CDR3 extends over 13 amino acids. The CDR3 sequence is CASSTGTGYGYTF. The CDR3 bases are TGTGCCAGCAGCACAGGGACGGGCTATGGCTACACCTTC.

In nucleotides, the CDR3 is TGTGCCAGCAGTTTAGGAATTCAGCCCCAGCATTTT. This sequence encodes CASSLGIQPQHF. The V call is TRBV12-3 or TRBV12-4, the J call TRBJ1-5; D ambiguous. Trimming stripped 1 base from V and 6 bases from J, with 4 bases between. The CDR3 sequence is 12 residues long.

The rearrangement uses TRBV18 and TRBJ2-4; perhaps TRBD1 as D (5 bases). The length of the CDR3 is 16 residues. Trimming removed 4 bases from V and 2 bases from J, with 15 bases in between. Per germline, CDR1 KGHSH and CDR2 LQKENI. CDR3 sequence reads: CASSLNQGGTKNIQYF. CDR3 in DNA: TGTGCCAGCTCACTGAACCAGGGTGGAACCAAAAACATTCAGTACTTC.

CDR3 residues: CSVEDQANYEQYF. DNA of the CDR3: TGCAGCGTTGAGGACCAGGCCAACTACGAGCAGTACTTC. J is TRBJ2-7 and V is TRBV29-1; no clear D gene. Trimming cost V 3 bases and J 3 bases, with 12 bases left between them. Germline CDR1 is SQVTM and CDR2 is ANQGSEA. The CDR3 has 13 amino acids.

The genes are TRBV27 and TRBJ2-7; 9 bases map to TRBD2. V gave up 0 bases and J gave up 3 bases; unmatched junction bases: 3. Germline CDR1 is MNHEY and CDR2 is SMNVEV (reference sequence). The length of the CDR3 is 15 residues. The CDR3 protein is CASSLSGGRDYEQYF. CDR3 bases: TGTGCCAGCAGTTTATCGGGCGGGAGGGACTACGAGCAGTACTTC.

The chain recombines TRBV7-3 with TRBJ1-3, with D unresolved. Looked up from germline, CDR1 is SGHTA and CDR2 is FQGTGA. The CDR3 has 13 amino acids. Trimming removed 2 bases from V and 2 bases from J, with 4 bases in between. The DNA for the CDR3 is TGTGCCAGCAGCTTAGGCCCTGGAAACACCATATATTTT. This gives the protein CASSLGPGNTIYF.

The J gene is TRBJ2-1, the V gene TRBV2; tentative D call: TRBD2 (6 bases). The germline gives CDR1 SNHLY, CDR2 FYNNEI. The CDR3 runs to 17 residues. V lost 6 bases to trimming and J lost 5 bases, with 23 bases between them. CDR3 protein: CASSPLSGLALHNEQFF. In DNA, the CDR3 is TGTGCCAGCAGCCCTCTGAGTGGTCTAGCGCTACACAATGAGCAGTTCTTC.

The rearrangement links TRBV7-3 to TRBJ2-7; D gene uncertain. This CDR3 comprises 13 residues. The V gene lost 2 bases and the J gene lost 3 bases, with 8 bases spanning the gap. The germline V gene has CDR1 SGHTA and CDR2 FQGTGA. CDR3 nucleotides: TGTGCCAGCAGCTTAGGGCGGAACTACGAGCAGTACTTC. Protein product: CASSLGRNYEQYF.

The CDR3 DNA follows: TGTGCCAGTGCCCAACACAGGGGGCGGGAAAGCAATCAGCCCCAGCATTTT. Translated: CASAQHRGRESNQPQHF. The genes are TRBV19 and TRBJ1-5; 9 bases agree with TRBD1. Germline assignment: CDR1 LNHDA and CDR2 SQIVND (reference sequence). Trimming took 8 bases from V and 1 from J; bases not matched to a gene: 12. The CDR3 contains 17 residues.

V and J are TRBV18 and TRBJ2-5; no reliable D call. V lost 2 bases, J lost 0 bases, and 4 bases lay in between. The CDR3 covers 13 residues. Germline lookup yields CDR1 KGHSH and CDR2 LQKENI. Written as DNA, the CDR3 is TGTGCCAGCTCACCAAACCACCAAGAGACCCAGTACTTC. Amino acid sequence: CASSPNHQETQYF.

The rearrangement links TRBV6-5 to TRBJ1-6; TRBD1 might be the D (5 bases). This CDR3 is built from 15 residues. Trimming pared 6 bases from V and 6 bases from J, leaving 15 bases between. Germline assignment: CDR1 MNHEY and CDR2 SVGAGI. DNA for the CDR3: TGTGCCAGCAGCGCCGGGACTTACACTAATTCACCCCTCCACTTT. This gives the protein CASSAGTYTNSPLHF.

This rearrangement joins TRBV18 to TRBJ2-1; TRBD2 is a possible D gene (7 bases). The CDR3 runs to 20 residues. The germline gives CDR1 KGHSH, CDR2 LQKENI. V shed 2 bases and J shed 5 bases, with 28 bases lying between them. The CDR3, as DNA: TGTGCCAGCTCACCAAACCGGAAATTTGGGGGCCCACGGGGGGACAATGAGCAGTTCTTC. As protein: CASSPNRKFGGPRGDNEQFF.

V usage is TRBV9 and J usage is TRBJ2-2; 12 positions match TRBD2. The CDR3 totals 20 residues. Germline V lookup: CDR1 SGDLS, CDR2 YYNGEE. Germline trimming cut 4 bases from V and 6 bases from J; bases unmatched to any gene: 19. In nucleotides, the CDR3 is TGTGCCAGCAGCCAAATTTCCCCACTAGCGGGAGGACCGAAGGCCGGGGAGCTGTTTTTT. It encodes CASSQISPLAGGPKAGELFF.

V and J are TRBV2 and TRBJ1-2; no clear D. V was clipped by 4 bases and J by 10 bases, with 13 bases between them. CDR1 and CDR2 from the germline V gene are SNHLY and FYNNEI. This CDR3 has 12 residues. CDR3 in amino acids: CASSGAANLYTF. The CDR3 DNA follows: TGTGCCAGCAGTGGGGCAGCTAACCTCTACACCTTC.

The genes are TRBV6-5 and TRBJ1-3, with D possibly matching TRBD1 (5 bases). V lost 2 bases and J 2 bases, leaving 7 bases between the germline ends. Germline V lookup: CDR1 MNHEY, CDR2 SVGAGI. The CDR3 runs 14 residues. CDR3 sequence: CASSYRGTGNTIYF. The CDR3 bases are TGTGCCAGCAGTTACAGGGGAACTGGAAACACCATATATTTT.

V and J are TRBV10-1 and TRBJ1-5; D not resolved. With 3 bases removed from V and 0 bases from J, the gap between germline ends came to 18 bases. There are 18 residues in the CDR3. Germline V gene lookup returns CDR1 WNHNN and CDR2 SYGVQD (reference sequence). In DNA, the CDR3 is TGCGCCAGCAGTGAAGTACGCAAAGGCCTTTATAGCAATCAGCCCCAGCATTTT. Translation gives CASSEVRKGLYSNQPQHF.

This clone was counted once. The CDR3 DNA reads TGTGCCAGCAGCTCCGGGACTAGCGGAAACAATGAGCAGTTCTTC. Translating gives CASSSGTSGNNEQFF. The V call is TRBV7-3, the J call TRBJ2-1, with 11 bases fitting TRBD2. The CDR3 sequence is 15 residues long. Germline V gene sequence: CDR1 SGHTA, CDR2 FQGTGA. The trim removed 4 bases at V and 5 bases at J, leaving 4 bases unmatched.

The chain couples TRBV28 to TRBJ1-2, with a weak D call TRBD1 (5 bases). Trimming pared 7 bases from V and 3 bases from J, leaving 21 bases between. The length of the CDR3 is 16 residues. The germline V gene has CDR1 MDHEN and CDR2 SYDVKM. The CDR3 region has the DNA TGTGCCAGCACCCCACCCATGGGGCTTCTCGACTATGGCTACACCTTC. It translates to CASTPPMGLLDYGYTF.

V usage is TRBV2 and J usage is TRBJ2-2; D possibly corresponds to TRBD2 (6 bases). This CDR3 spans 15 amino acids. The germline V gene has CDR1 SNHLY and CDR2 FYNNEI. Deletions cut 6 bases from V and 3 bases from J, with 14 bases between. The CDR3 sequence is CASRLREVDTGELFF. In DNA, the CDR3 is TGTGCCAGCAGATTGCGGGAAGTGGACACCGGGGAGCTGTTTTTT.